Sequencing of this T cell receptor (beta chain) was carried out in a study of technical replicates of blood from a handful of donors. The protocol was immunoSEQ multiplex PCR, while the TCRdb copy is restricted to in-frame clones and leaves out a portion. The data contain roughly 62,000 clones, around 91% of them singletons. Germline-derived CDR1 and CDR2 are SGHVS and FNYEAQ. The CDR3 has 16 residues. V trimming: 3 bases; J trimming: 4 bases; junction bases outside the gene matches: 3. This TCR was sampled from a human donor in good health. Some clones in this sample may be carry-over from other donors' samples. This chain links TRBV7-6 with TRBJ2-1; TRBD2 matches 13 bases. The specimen was PBMCs. The CDR3 protein is CASSFGLAGDYNEQFF. The CDR3 nucleotides are TGTGCCAGCAGCTTTGGACTAGCGGGGGATTACAATGAGCAGTTCTTC.